A selection of T cell receptor beta chains follows, all from one sample in a study of blood T cell repertoires in COVID-19. The repertoire was sequenced with immunoSEQ multiplex PCR; TCRdb's copy has only in-frame clones and lacks some. This table holds more than 200,000 clones, roughly 82% found once. The sequencing sample was made of peripheral blood. These receptors all stem from a woman between 40 and 50 years old who had recovered from COVID-19. Both conserved end residues are part of each CDR3. D genes are given only for firm matches. Clone size is given for some rows only: seen once, a few or many times, or a class if the clone is expanded.

TRBV6-5,TRBJ1-6,16,NA,NA,CASSYHWSSYNSPLHF,TGTGCCAGCAGTTATCACTGGAGCTCCTATAATTCACCCCTCCACTTT
TRBV18,TRBJ2-5,13,NA,TRBD1,CASSSTGDETQYF,TGTGCCAGCTCATCAACAGGGGATGAGACCCAGTACTTC
TRBV10-3,TRBJ1-1,17,NA,TRBD1,CAISPGQGTRVNTEAFF,TGTGCCATCAGTCCGGGACAGGGGACTAGGGTGAACACTGAAGCTTTCTTT
TRBV5-6,TRBJ2-2,12,once,NA,CASSWTSGELFF,TGTGCCAGCAGCTGGACTTCCGGGGAGCTGTTTTTT
TRBV2,TRBJ2-3,17,NA,TRBD2,CASSAFSGGRSTDTQYF,TGTGCCAGCAGCGCCTTTAGCGGGGGCCGAAGCACAGATACGCAGTATTTT
TRBV6-5,TRBJ1-4,14,few,TRBD1,CASSSGTGGEKLFF,TGTGCCAGCAGTTCCGGGACAGGTGGAGAAAAACTGTTTTTT
TRBV20-1,TRBJ2-1,16,NA,TRBD2,CSASVPSGGDYNEQFF,TGCAGTGCTAGTGTGCCTAGCGGGGGGGATTACAATGAGCAGTTCTTC
TRBV5-4,TRBJ1-2,13,NA,TRBD1,CASSLDRGNGYTF,TGTGCCAGCAGCTTGGACAGGGGTAATGGCTACACCTTC
TRBV2,TRBJ1-1,13,few,NA,CASSDLSVAEAFF,TGTGCCAGCAGCGATTTGAGTGTGGCTGAAGCTTTCTTT
TRBV12-3/TRBV12-4,TRBJ2-2,11,NA,NA,CASRSTGELFF,TGTGCCAGCAGATCAACCGGGGAGCTGTTTTTT
TRBV7-2,TRBJ2-5,17,NA,TRBD2,CASSLGRRAGGGETQYF,TGTGCCAGCAGCTTAGGGCGCAGAGCGGGGGGGGGAGAGACCCAGTACTTC
TRBV30,TRBJ2-7,16,NA,TRBD2,CAWLIPGLAGVYEQYF,TGTGCCTGGCTGATACCGGGACTAGCGGGGGTCTACGAGCAGTACTTC
TRBV4-3,TRBJ1-2,13,NA,NA,CASSGYQGYGYTF,TGCGCCAGCAGCGGCTACCAGGGCTATGGCTACACCTTC
TRBV7-6,TRBJ2-2,16,NA,NA,CASSPRTGINTGELFF,TGTGCCAGCAGCCCACGTACAGGGATCAACACCGGGGAGCTGTTTTTT
TRBV2,TRBJ2-1,14,NA,NA,CASSEDSRYNEQFF,TGTGCCAGCAGTGAAGATTCCAGATACAATGAGCAGTTCTTC
TRBV5-1,TRBJ2-2,16,NA,NA,CASSLEGRGHTGELFF,TGCGCCAGCAGCTTGGAGGGCAGGGGCCACACCGGGGAGCTGTTTTTT
TRBV7-8,TRBJ1-5,17,NA,TRBD1,CASNRAGQRYSNQPQHF,TGTGCCAGCAACCGAGCGGGACAGCGATATAGCAATCAGCCCCAGCATTTT
TRBV2,TRBJ2-5,18,NA,TRBD2,CASSERLAGGPPYETQYF,TGTGCCAGCAGTGAACGGTTAGCGGGGGGGCCGCCTTATGAGACCCAGTACTTC
TRBV6-5,TRBJ2-3,16,NA,TRBD1,CASSYQPGQITDTQYF,TGTGCCAGCAGTTACCAGCCGGGACAGATCACAGATACGCAGTATTTT
TRBV11-1,TRBJ2-7,13,NA,NA,CASSLLRVGEQYF,TGTGCCAGCAGCTTACTCAGGGTCGGCGAGCAGTACTTC
TRBV9,TRBJ1-5,15,NA,NA,CASNKGGAWDQPQHF,TGTGCCAGCAACAAGGGGGGGGCGTGGGATCAGCCCCAGCATTTT
TRBV18,TRBJ2-6,16,NA,NA,CASSPLGDSGANVLTF,TGTGCCAGCTCACCACTCGGGGATTCTGGGGCCAACGTCCTGACTTTC
TRBV12-3/TRBV12-4,TRBJ2-7,12,NA,NA,CASSQRGYEQYF,TGTGCCAGCAGTCAAAGGGGCTACGAGCAGTACTTC
TRBV18,TRBJ1-5,17,NA,TRBD1,CASSPDRGAPSNQPQHF,TGTGCCAGCTCACCAGACAGGGGGGCGCCTAGCAATCAGCCCCAGCATTTT
TRBV11-3,TRBJ1-2,14,NA,NA,CASSLFPGVDGYTF,TGTGCCAGCAGCTTATTCCCGGGGGTAGATGGCTACACCTTC
TRBV7-6,TRBJ2-1,15,few,NA,CASSLAGSSYNEQFF,TGTGCCAGCAGCTTAGCGGGGAGCTCCTACAATGAGCAGTTCTTC
TRBV20-1,TRBJ1-4,19,NA,TRBD1,CSAGGPGTGDLGTNEKLFF,TGCAGTGCTGGTGGCCCCGGGACAGGGGATTTGGGAACTAATGAAAAACTGTTTTTT
TRBV11-3,TRBJ2-3,13,NA,NA,CASSLIQSDTQYF,TGTGCCAGCAGCTTAATCCAGTCAGATACGCAGTATTTT
TRBV3-1/TRBV3-2,TRBJ2-5,20,NA,TRBD2,CASSPSSGTSGGEFQETQYF,TGTGCCAGCAGCCCATCATCCGGGACTAGCGGGGGGGAATTTCAAGAGACCCAGTACTTC
TRBV4-3,TRBJ2-7,19,NA,TRBD1,CASSQGVRDRVISSYEQYF,TGCGCCAGCAGCCAAGGGGTACGGGACAGGGTAATTAGTTCCTACGAGCAGTACTTC
TRBV6-5,TRBJ1-2,14,NA,TRBD1,CASSYWQGAYGYTF,TGTGCCAGCAGTTACTGGCAGGGGGCCTATGGCTACACCTTC
TRBV7-2,TRBJ2-4,16,NA,TRBD2,CASSLTSGGGKNIQYF,TGTGCCAGCAGCTTGACTAGCGGGGGGGGTAAAAACATTCAGTACTTC
TRBV7-9,TRBJ2-2,14,NA,TRBD2,CASNLAGATGELFF,TGTGCCAGCAATCTAGCGGGTGCGACCGGGGAGCTGTTTTTT
TRBV6-5,TRBJ2-2,14,NA,TRBD2,CASILTSADGELFF,TGTGCCAGCATCCTTACTAGCGCAGACGGGGAGCTGTTTTTT
TRBV29-1,TRBJ2-3,12,NA,TRBD1,CSVTGDTDTQYF,TGCAGCGTCACAGGGGACACAGATACGCAGTATTTT
TRBV5-1,TRBJ1-3,17,NA,TRBD1,CASSLEGQGFSGNTIYF,TGCGCCAGCAGCTTGGAGGGACAGGGATTCTCTGGAAACACCATATATTTT
TRBV2,TRBJ2-1,14,NA,TRBD1,CASDRGQGMNEQFF,TGTGCCAGCGACCGCGGACAGGGGATGAATGAGCAGTTCTTC
TRBV28,TRBJ1-2,19,few,TRBD1,CASSLFSGTETMIWGGYTF,TGTGCCAGCAGTTTATTCTCCGGGACAGAGACGATGATTTGGGGCGGCTACACCTTC
TRBV7-3,TRBJ2-7,11,NA,NA,CASSAHYEQYF,TGTGCCAGCAGCGCGCACTACGAGCAGTACTTC
TRBV30,TRBJ2-4,13,few,NA,CASTGLAKNIQYF,TGTGCCTCCACGGGTCTAGCCAAAAACATTCAGTACTTC
TRBV2,TRBJ1-2,12,NA,NA,CASQEVGGGYTF,TGTGCCAGCCAAGAGGTAGGGGGAGGCTACACCTTC
TRBV29-1,TRBJ2-5,16,NA,TRBD2,CSVEEGRGLANGTQYF,TGCAGCGTTGAAGAGGGCCGCGGACTAGCGAACGGGACCCAGTACTTC
TRBV19,TRBJ2-2,16,NA,NA,CASSIGYGLDTGELFF,TGTGCCAGTAGTATTGGGTATGGACTGGACACCGGGGAGCTGTTTTTT
TRBV7-9,TRBJ1-2,13,NA,NA,CASSNDRCYGYTF,TGTGCCAGCAGCAACGACAGGTGCTATGGCTACACCTTC
TRBV6-5,TRBJ2-5,15,once,TRBD2,CASSTGLAAQETQYF,TGTGCCAGCAGTACGGGACTAGCGGCACAAGAGACCCAGTACTTC
TRBV11-3,TRBJ2-3,14,NA,NA,CASSSGQTLDTQYF,TGTGCCAGCAGCTCCGGACAAACCTTGGATACGCAGTATTTT
TRBV4-3,TRBJ1-6,18,NA,NA,CASSQDRVQGSTSSPLHF,TGCGCCAGCAGCCAAGATAGGGTTCAGGGAAGCACCAGTTCACCCCTCCACTTT
TRBV28,TRBJ1-6,16,NA,NA,CASSKGGSSYNSPLHF,TGTGCCAGCAGTAAAGGGGGTAGCTCCTATAATTCACCCCTCCACTTT
TRBV6-6,TRBJ2-3,13,NA,NA,CASTLPGTDTQYF,TGTGCCAGCACCCTCCCTGGCACAGATACGCAGTATTTT
TRBV2,TRBJ2-1,14,many,NA,CASMERGMFGGQFF,TGTGCCAGCATGGAGCGAGGTATGTTCGGCGGGCAGTTCTTC
TRBV14,TRBJ2-5,19,NA,TRBD2,CASSQTIVFSGGFEETQYF,TGTGCCAGCAGCCAGACGATCGTTTTTAGCGGGGGGTTTGAAGAGACCCAGTACTTC